The clone carrying this T cell receptor (beta chain) was seen a single time. This sequence may be a read error, since a much larger clone differs from it by one base. TCR alpha and beta CDR3 regions were amplified from RNA using iRepertoire nested multiplex PCR. TCRdb recomputed calls from the multiplex PCR reads with MiXCR, one row per CDR3 protein. Of some 90,000 distinct CDR3 sequences listed, approximately 39% are singletons. These data belong to a study of glioma-infiltrating T cells. J gave up 6 bases and V 4 bases, and 5 bases lay outside the gene matches. There are 14 residues in the CDR3. Germline V gene sequence: CDR1 SGHRS, CDR2 YFSETQ.

Sequencing was done on a sample of glioma tissue, nonneoplastic brain tissue, or PBMCs (not recorded which). This chain joins TRBV5-1 and TRBJ2-7; 12 bases are shared with TRBD1. The sequence came from a human donor with low-grade glioma or glioblastoma, undergoing nonglioma brain surgery, or in good health (not recorded which). CDR3: CASSPGTGGPEQYF. For the CDR3, the DNA is TGCGCCAGCAGCCCCGGGACAGGGGGCCCCGAGCAGTACTTC.